A single sample gave rise to the 29 T cell receptor beta chains below, sequenced in a study of regulatory T cells in long-lasting Graves disease. Through Arm-PCR of CDR3 regions and iRepertoire HTBI primers, TCR beta libraries were built. TCRdb fed the multiplex PCR reads into MiXCR, producing one record per CDR3 protein. Among fewer than 550,000 distinct CDR3 sequences listed, about 22% were seen once. Noted time point: persistent/refractory GD, antithyroid drugs over 5 years with positive TRAb. Extracted RNA from PBMCs served as the source of the TCR library. This specimen was peripheral blood mononuclear cells (PBMCs), taken when the disease was refractory, from a patient treated with antithyroid drugs. These receptor sequences come from a female donor with Graves disease.

There are a few counts of this clonotype. The chain joins TRBV19 to TRBJ2-5, with TRBD2 as a possible D gene (6 bases). The germline V gene has CDR1 LNHDA and CDR2 SQIVND (reference sequence). CDR3 length equals 15 residues. V was clipped by 3 bases and J by 2 bases, with 13 bases between them. As DNA, the CDR3 is TGTGCCAGTAGTATTTTGCGGGGAGAGCAAGAGACCCAGTACTTC. It yields the protein CASSILRGEQETQYF.

This clonotype was observed many times. The gene calls are TRBV7-2 and TRBJ2-5; D remains ambiguous. Germline values: CDR1 SGHTA, CDR2 FQGNSA. The CDR3 extends over 14 amino acids. Deletions cut 5 bases from V and 5 bases from J, with 15 bases between. In DNA form, the CDR3 reads TGTGCCAGCAGCCTATCCCCAGCGTGGGAGACCCAGTACTTC. It codes for CASSLSPAWETQYF.

In its sample, this clonotype was seen many times. The genes are TRBV20-1 and TRBJ2-5; D uncertain. Trimming removed 1 base at V and 5 bases at J, with 14 bases between. The CDR3 is 14 residues long. CDR1 and CDR2 (germline): DFQATT, SNEGSKA (reference sequence). Here the CDR3 reads CSARADPIGETQYF. The CDR3 nucleotides read TGCAGTGCTAGAGCCGACCCCATAGGGGAGACCCAGTACTTC.

V is TRBV7-2 and J is TRBJ1-5; TRBD1 is a possible D gene (6 bases). Trimming left V 5 bases short and J 6 bases short, with 20 bases between. Germline CDR1 reads SGHTA; CDR2 reads FQGNSA. The CDR3 is 16 amino acids. The CDR3 DNA reads as TGTGCCAGCAGCCCCAGGGGACCGGGGTATGGTCAGCCCCAGCATTTT. Its translation is CASSPRGPGYGQPQHF.

This clonotype came up many times. The chain employs TRBV5-1 and TRBJ1-2; D unresolved. Germline CDR1 reads SGHRS; CDR2 reads YFSETQ. The germline V and J ends were trimmed by 6 bases and 0 bases, with 15 bases remaining between them. There are 15 residues in the CDR3. CDR3 sequence: CASIEGGGPNYGYTF. CDR3 nucleotides: TGCGCCAGCATTGAAGGAGGAGGCCCTAACTATGGCTACACCTTC.

This clonotype was counted ten times or more. The genes are TRBV6-5 and TRBJ2-7, with D unresolved. The CDR3 consists of 13 residues. Germline V lookup: CDR1 MNHEY, CDR2 SVGAGI. V was clipped by 2 bases and J by 1 base, with 6 bases between them. CDR3 amino acids: CASSYLASYEQYF. DNA of the CDR3: TGTGCCAGCAGTTACCTTGCTTCCTACGAGCAGTACTTC.

CDR3 amino acids: CASSLRGESDGYTF. CDR3 bases: TGTGCCAGCAGTTTAAGGGGAGAGAGCGATGGCTACACCTTC. The chain recombines TRBV12-3 or TRBV12-4 with TRBJ1-2; a weak D match, TRBD1 (5 bases). The CDR3 loop spans 14 amino acids. V lost 2 bases and J 6 bases, leaving 13 bases between the germline ends.

This clonotype has ten or more counts. V usage is TRBV28 and J usage is TRBJ2-7; tentative D call: TRBD2 (5 bases). V shed 3 bases and J shed 2 bases, with 8 bases lying between them. Per the germline V gene, CDR1 is MDHEN and CDR2 is SYDVKM. The CDR3 is 13 residues long. The CDR3 DNA sequence: TGTGCCAGCAGTTTGAGGGAGCCCTACGAGCAGTACTTC. It specifies CASSLREPYEQYF.

This clonotype showed up just a few times. The chain has TRBV28 and TRBJ1-5; 8 bases are a match to TRBD1. The CDR3 sequence is 15 residues long. From germline, CDR1 is MDHEN and CDR2 SYDVKM. J gave up 2 bases and V 6 bases, and 6 bases lay outside the gene matches. The CDR3 region has the DNA TGTGCCAGCAGACCCCAGGGGGCTGGCAATCAGCCCCAGCATTTT. This encodes CASRPQGAGNQPQHF.

This clonotype was picked up a small number of times. This chain uses TRBV4-2 with TRBJ2-7; D might be TRBD2 (6 bases). Trimming pared 0 bases from V and 3 bases from J, leaving 9 bases between. CDR1 is LGHNA, CDR2 YNFKEQ, per germline. There are 14 residues in the CDR3. The CDR3 region is CASSQDAGLYEQYF. The CDR3 DNA follows: TGTGCCAGCAGCCAAGATGCGGGGCTCTACGAGCAGTACTTC.

The chain couples TRBV5-1 to TRBJ1-6; 7 nucleotides align to TRBD1. CDR1 and CDR2 from the germline V gene are SGHRS and YFSETQ. The CDR3 totals 16 residues. The junction had 6 bases not matched to a gene; V was cut back by 0 bases and J by 6 bases. CDR3 sequence reads: CASSLASGGFNSPLHF. The CDR3 DNA follows: TGCGCCAGCAGCTTGGCTTCAGGGGGATTTAATTCACCCCTCCACTTT.

The sample holds many counts of this clonotype. The chain couples TRBV12-3 or TRBV12-4 to TRBJ2-2; 7 bases are a match to TRBD2. The CDR3 has 15 amino acids. Unmatched junction bases numbered 6, after V lost 3 bases and J lost 5 bases. The DNA of the CDR3 is TGTGCCAGCAGTTTTGTTGCGGGAGATACCGGGGAGCTGTTTTTT. This gives the protein CASSFVAGDTGELFF.

This clonotype was counted ten times or more. The V and J genes are TRBV29-1 and TRBJ2-5, with D perhaps matching TRBD1 (6 bases). The CDR3 sequence is 13 residues long. Germline V lookup: CDR1 SQVTM, CDR2 ANQGSEA. V lost 7 bases and J lost 2, with 14 bases in between. This CDR3 is CSESDSPQETQYF. CDR3 coding DNA: TGCAGCGAATCGGACAGCCCACAAGAGACCCAGTACTTC. Based on the CDR3 plus reference TRBV29-1 and TRBJ2-5, the full variable domain is SAVISQKPSRDICQRGTSLTIQCQVDSQVTMMFWYRQQPGQSLTLIATANQGSEATYESGFVIDKFPISRPNLTFSTLTVSNMSPEDSSIYLCSESDSPQETQYFGPGTRLLVL.

This clonotype was seen repeatedly, ten times or more. The rearrangement joins TRBV7-3 to TRBJ1-6; no clear D gene. This CDR3 is 13 amino acids long. Trimming cost V 2 bases and J 10 bases, with 9 bases left between them. In germline, CDR1 is SGHTA, CDR2 FQGTGA. CDR3 residues: CASSLGPRSPLHF. CDR3 DNA: TGTGCCAGCAGCTTAGGTCCGAGATCACCCCTCCACTTT. The full variable domain, completed using reference TRBV7-3 and TRBJ1-6, is GAGVSQTPSNKVTEKGKYVELRCDPISGHTALYWYRQSLGQGPEFLIYFQGTGAADDSGLPNDRFFAVRPEGSVSTLKIQRTERGDSAVYLCASSLGPRSPLHFGNGTRLTVT.

This clonotype was seen a few times. CDR3 DNA: TGCGCCAGCAGCTTGGGTTCAGAGACAGCTAACTATGGCTACACCTTC. Encoded protein: CASSLGSETANYGYTF. The chain has TRBV5-1 and TRBJ1-2; a weak D match, TRBD1 (5 bases). Germline CDR1 and CDR2: SGHRS and YFSETQ. This CDR3 spans 16 amino acids. Trimming shortened V by 0 bases and J by 0 bases, and 12 bases separated the two germline ends.

At least ten counts were recorded for this clonotype. Germline is not matched at one junction end, which may reflect a read error. The chain links TRBV11-2 to TRBJ2-2, with D maybe TRBD2 (6 bases). The CDR3 length is 14 residues. Germline values: CDR1 SGHAT, CDR2 FQNNGV. The CDR3 loop is CASTLGTGTGELFF. CDR3 nucleotide sequence: TGTGCCAGCACCTTAGGGACTGGCACCGGGGAGCTGTTTTTT.

This clonotype has a count of ten or more. V usage is TRBV19 and J usage is TRBJ1-1, with D uncertain. This CDR3 contains 12 residues. The ends were cut back, 6 bases at V and 5 bases at J, with 10 bases in the middle. The germline V gene encodes CDR1 LNHDA and CDR2 SQIVND (reference sequence). CDR3 region: CASSNPRTEAFF. In nucleotides, the CDR3 is TGTGCCAGTAGCAATCCCAGGACTGAAGCTTTCTTT.

V usage is TRBV7-9 and J usage is TRBJ1-2; D may be TRBD1 (6 bases). Germline CDR1 reads SEHNR; CDR2 reads FQNEAQ (reference sequence). Between the trimmed V and J ends, which lost 4 bases and 7 bases, there was a span of 13 bases. The CDR3 is 13 amino acids. The CDR3 here is CASSYREFGGYTF. The CDR3 DNA follows: TGTGCCAGCAGCTACAGGGAATTCGGTGGCTACACCTTC.

This clonotype was seen only once. The gene calls are TRBV20-1 and TRBJ2-7; D is tentatively TRBD1 or TRBD2 (5 bases each). CDR3 size: 11 residues. Germline V gene sequence: CDR1 DFQATT, CDR2 SNEGSKA (reference sequence). The V end was cut by 0 bases, the J end by 12 bases, with 12 bases between. The CDR3 protein is CSARDGTFRYF. For the CDR3, the DNA is TGCAGTGCTAGAGATGGGACGTTTCGGTACTTC.

This clonotype was observed at least ten times. The chain couples TRBV19 to TRBJ1-2; 9 positions match TRBD1. The CDR3 is 15 amino acids. Germline CDR1 and CDR2: LNHDA and SQIVND (reference sequence). Trimming at V came to 9 bases and at J to 0 bases, leaving 8 bases not matched to a gene. The CDR3 region is CASSPRTGANYGYTF. CDR3 DNA: TGTGCCAGCAGTCCTAGGACAGGGGCTAACTATGGCTACACCTTC.

The chain joins TRBV18 to TRBJ2-5; 8 bases line up with TRBD2. CDR3 size: 16 residues. V was clipped by 5 bases and J by 3 bases; unmatched bases: 11. Germline lookup yields CDR1 KGHSH and CDR2 LQKENI. The chain's CDR3 is CASSSLAGTSEETQYF. DNA of the CDR3: TGTGCCAGCTCATCCTTAGCGGGGACGAGCGAAGAGACCCAGTACTTC.

This clonotype turned up a few times. The rearrangement joins TRBV4-3 to TRBJ1-2, with 9 bases lining up with TRBD1. The CDR3 runs to 15 residues. J lost 5 bases, V lost 3 bases, and 7 bases had no gene match. CDR1 is LGHNA and CDR2 is YSLEER in the germline V gene. CDR3 in DNA: TGCGCCAGCAGCCACGACATGACAGGGGGGTATGGCTACACCTTC. It codes for CASSHDMTGGYGYTF.

This clonotype was found many times. DNA of the CDR3: TGTGCCAGCAGTTTAAATGTCCAGGGACAGACCTACGAGCAGTACTTC. This encodes CASSLNVQGQTYEQYF. This chain joins TRBV28 and TRBJ2-7; 7 nucleotides agree with TRBD1. The CDR3 runs to 16 residues. The germline CDR1 and CDR2 sequences are MDHEN and SYDVKM. The junction had 9 bases not matched to a gene; V was cut back by 2 bases and J by 2 bases.

This clonotype has only a few counts. This sequence joins TRBV7-3 and TRBJ1-1, with TRBD1 identical over 7 bases. Germline lookup yields CDR1 SGHTA and CDR2 FQGTGA. Trimming at V came to 5 bases and at J to 6 bases, leaving 9 bases not matched to a gene. The CDR3 covers 14 residues. CDR3 nucleotide sequence: TGTGCCAGCAGCGCGAACGACAGGGACGCTGAAGCTTTCTTT. Amino acid sequence: CASSANDRDAEAFF.

This clonotype was observed many times. The chain is built from TRBV12-3 or TRBV12-4 and TRBJ1-1; TRBD1 aligns across 7 bases. This CDR3 region has 14 residues. Trimming removed 7 bases from V and 6 bases from J; junction bases left unmatched: 11. As DNA, the CDR3 is TGTGCCAGCACCCCGAAAGGGGGCATCGCTGAAGCTTTCTTT. Protein: CASTPKGGIAEAFF.

This clonotype was observed many times. For the CDR3, the DNA is TGTGCCAGCAGTGAAGGCACGGAGACCCAGTACTTC. Its protein is CASSEGTETQYF. The chain combines TRBV2 with TRBJ2-5; D is unresolved. The CDR3 spans 12 residues. The germline V gene has CDR1 SNHLY and CDR2 FYNNEI. V was clipped by 1 base and J by 5 bases, with 5 bases between them.

With regard to this clonotype: This sequence is one base from a far larger clone and is likely a read error. The CDR3 region is CASSPYRDRDRETQYF. The CDR3 nucleotides read TGTGCCAGCAGCCCCTACCGGGACAGGGACCGAGAGACCCAGTACTTC. V usage is TRBV11-3 and J usage is TRBJ2-5; 9 bases fit TRBD1. CDR3 length: 16 amino acids. The ends lost 5 bases at V and 4 bases at J; junction bases unmatched: 11. CDR1 and CDR2 (germline): SGHNT, YENEEA.

This clonotype was picked up a small number of times. The V call is TRBV15, the J call TRBJ2-2; 12 nucleotides match TRBD2. There are 17 residues in the CDR3. Germline V gene sequence: CDR1 LNHNV, CDR2 YYDKDF (reference sequence). The V and J ends lost 3 bases and 3 bases, in that order; junction bases with no gene match: 5. CDR3 DNA: TGTGCCACCAGCAGGACTAGCGGGAGAACCGACACCGGGGAGCTGTTTTTT. This sequence encodes CATSRTSGRTDTGELFF.

This chain connects TRBV4-3 to TRBJ1-2; D not resolved. The germline CDR1 and CDR2 sequences are LGHNA and YSLEER. Trimming removed 3 bases from V and 6 bases from J, with 11 bases in between. The CDR3 totals 13 residues. This chain's CDR3 is CASSQTLENGYTF. In DNA, the CDR3 is TGCGCCAGCAGCCAGACTCTTGAGAATGGCTACACCTTC.